The present entry profiles one TCR beta chain with its context. What it binds is unknown. The sample comes from a study of cytomegalovirus exposure and HLA in healthy donors. Study observations and caveats: Relative to the approximately 700-donor mean, N-insertions were reportedly fewer in an Asian-associated ancestry cluster in a later analysis. TCR beta chains associated with HLA were, in a later analysis, more clonally expanded than equally common others.

With 6 bases clipped from V and 4 bases from J, the junction kept 6 bases outside the gene matches. This CDR3 spans 15 amino acids. Germline V gives CDR1 GTSNPN, CDR2 SVGIG (reference sequence). 13 Jbeta primers and 60 Vbeta primers were used for the PCR. Profiling relied on immunoSEQ multiplex PCR, and the TCRdb table lists in-frame clones only, not all of them. The sample consists of roughly 170,000 clones, 77% of them appearing once. The sample consisted of PBMCs. The chain has TRBV30 and TRBJ2-3; 14 bases are a match to TRBD2. This TCR was sampled from a woman aged 25 to 39 in good health and CMV-seropositive. Written as DNA, the CDR3 is TGTGCCTGCTCAGGGACTAGCGGGAGACCAGATACGCAGTATTTT. It yields the protein CACSGTSGRPDTQYF.